One sample yielded the 2 T cell receptor beta chains listed below, sequenced in a study of OX40 agonist ivuxolimab in advanced cancers. Libraries came from the immunoSEQ multiplex PCR assay. TCRdb carries this immuneACCESS record with in-frame sequences only. Its versions omit some clonotypes, under half of them owing to an unresolved V gene in the studies checked, with the rest unexplained. Here the sample has about 82,000 clones; 85% occur a single time. Under 3% of the sample rests with the top ten. The source material was CD4+ or CD8+ T cells sorted from blood, sampled in a trial of the OX40 agonist ivuxolimab. These TCRs come from an adult with an advanced solid tumor such as melanoma, head and neck, liver or kidney cancer.

The chain uses TRBV5-5 and TRBJ1-1, with no clear D. V was trimmed by 2 bases and J by 4 bases, leaving 9 bases between them. The germline V gene has CDR1 SGHKS and CDR2 YYEKEE (reference sequence). CDR3 size: 13 residues. The CDR3 DNA reads as TGTGCCAGCAGCTTTGGAGTACCCACTGAAGCTTTCTTT. This encodes CASSFGVPTEAFF.

The chain employs TRBV6-1 and TRBJ2-3; either TRBD1 or TRBD2 may fit D (5 bases each). Germline CDR1 MNHNS, CDR2 SASEGT. CDR3 length equals 16 residues. Between the trimmed V and J ends, which lost 0 bases and 3 bases, there was a span of 13 bases. The CDR3 region has the DNA TGTGCCAGCAGTGAAGCGTCGGGGCAGGGAACAGATACGCAGTATTTT. Translated, it gives CASSEASGQGTDTQYF.